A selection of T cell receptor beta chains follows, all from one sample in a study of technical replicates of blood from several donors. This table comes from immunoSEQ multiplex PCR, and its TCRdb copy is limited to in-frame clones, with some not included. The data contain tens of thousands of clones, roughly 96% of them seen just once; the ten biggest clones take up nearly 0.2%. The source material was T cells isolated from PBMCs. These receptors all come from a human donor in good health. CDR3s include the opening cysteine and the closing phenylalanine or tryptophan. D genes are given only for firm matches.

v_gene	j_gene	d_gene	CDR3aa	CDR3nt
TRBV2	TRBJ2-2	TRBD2	CASSFGSGSKTGELFF	TGTGCCAGCAGCTTTGGTAGCGGGAGTAAGACCGGGGAGCTGTTTTTT
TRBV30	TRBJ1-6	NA	CAWSVGQINSPLHF	TGTGCCTGGAGTGTAGGACAGATTAATTCACCCCTCCACTTT
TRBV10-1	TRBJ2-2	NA	CASSWNRVAGELFF	TGCGCCAGCAGTTGGAACAGGGTAGCAGGGGAGCTGTTTTTT
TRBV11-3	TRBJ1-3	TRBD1	CASSQEGRQGALDTIYF	TGTGCCAGCAGCCAAGAGGGTCGGCAGGGGGCCTTGGACACCATATATTTT
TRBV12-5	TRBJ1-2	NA	CASGPQRREDYNYGYTF	TGTGCTAGTGGTCCACAGAGAAGAGAAGATTACAACTATGGCTACACCTTC
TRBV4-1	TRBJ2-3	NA	CASSPEVHRGPSTDTQYF	TGCGCCAGCAGCCCAGAGGTCCATCGCGGGCCCAGCACAGATACGCAGTATTTT
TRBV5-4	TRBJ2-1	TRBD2	CASSLGLLAGVDNEQFF	TGTGCCAGCAGCTTGGGGCTACTAGCGGGAGTCGACAATGAGCAGTTCTTC
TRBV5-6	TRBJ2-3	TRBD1	CASSPGQGATDTQYF	TGTGCCAGCAGCCCCGGACAGGGGGCCACAGATACGCAGTATTTT
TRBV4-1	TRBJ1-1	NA	CASSQIFDEDIEAFF	TGCGCCAGCAGCCAGATTTTCGACGAGGACATCGAAGCTTTCTTT
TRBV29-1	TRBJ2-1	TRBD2	CSVEDWGRLAGISYNEQFF	TGCAGCGTTGAAGATTGGGGAAGACTAGCGGGAATCTCCTACAATGAGCAGTTCTTC